This is a list of T cell receptor beta chains from one sample in a study of cytomegalovirus exposure and HLA in healthy donors. Sequencing was performed with immunoSEQ multiplex PCR; in TCRdb, only in-frame clones are kept and a portion is missing. Altogether 150,000 to 200,000 clones are present, 79% being singletons, with the ten largest covering about 2.5%. The sample comprised PBMCs. These receptors were obtained from a woman aged 45-65 years in good health and CMV-seronegative. CDR3s include the opening cysteine and the closing phenylalanine or tryptophan. A D gene is named only where the DNA matches it firmly. Some rows mark clone size as missing; the rest say once, few, many or name a class of expanded clone.

CDR3 DNA: TGTGCCAGCAGCATAGATAGCAATCAGCCCCAGCATTTT
CDR3 protein: CASSIDSNQPQHF
D gene: NA
J gene: TRBJ1-5
clone size: NA
V gene: TRBV5-4

CDR3 DNA: TGTGCCAGCAGTTACTCCGCTGTGACGGCACTACGGGAGCTGTTTTTT
CDR3 protein: CASSYSAVTALRELFF
D gene: NA
J gene: TRBJ2-2
clone size: NA
V gene: TRBV6-5

CDR3 DNA: TGTGCCAGCAGCTTAGCGAGGAGTTCGGAGACCCAGTACTTC
CDR3 protein: CASSLARSSETQYF
D gene: NA
J gene: TRBJ2-5
clone size: NA
V gene: TRBV7-9

CDR3 DNA: TGTGCCAGCAGCACAGGGAATAACTATGGCTACACCTTC
CDR3 protein: CASSTGNNYGYTF
D gene: NA
J gene: TRBJ1-2
clone size: NA
V gene: TRBV28

CDR3 DNA: TGTGCCAGCGGGGGGGGACTCTCCTACGAGCAGTACTTC
CDR3 protein: CASGGGLSYEQYF
D gene: TRBD2
J gene: TRBJ2-7
clone size: few
V gene: TRBV7-2

CDR3 DNA: TGTGCCAGCAGTGAGACAGACTTGAACACTGAAGCTTTCTTT
CDR3 protein: CASSETDLNTEAFF
D gene: NA
J gene: TRBJ1-1
clone size: NA
V gene: TRBV27

CDR3 DNA: TGCGCCAGCAGGGGGGGACTAGCGGGGTTAACGTTATACGAGCAGTACTTC
CDR3 protein: CASRGGLAGLTLYEQYF
D gene: TRBD2
J gene: TRBJ2-7
clone size: NA
V gene: TRBV10-2

CDR3 DNA: TGCGCCAGCAGCCAGGTCCCGCTAGCGGGAGGGCCTGTGGGTACAGATACGCAGTATTTT
CDR3 protein: CASSQVPLAGGPVGTDTQYF
D gene: TRBD2
J gene: TRBJ2-3
clone size: few
V gene: TRBV4-3

CDR3 DNA: TGTGCCAGCAGCGTAGACAGGGGACTAGATACGCAGTATTTT
CDR3 protein: CASSVDRGLDTQYF
D gene: NA
J gene: TRBJ2-3
clone size: NA
V gene: TRBV9

CDR3 DNA: TGTGCCAGCAGTTACGTACAGGGAATGAACACTGAAGCTTTCTTT
CDR3 protein: CASSYVQGMNTEAFF
D gene: NA
J gene: TRBJ1-1
clone size: NA
V gene: TRBV6-6

CDR3 DNA: TGCGCCAGCACCCAACTTATCGCAGGGACTACAAAAAACATTCAGTACTTC
CDR3 protein: CASTQLIAGTTKNIQYF
D gene: TRBD2
J gene: TRBJ2-4
clone size: NA
V gene: TRBV23-1

CDR3 DNA: TGTGCCGGCGACAGGGGGCTAAACACTGAAGCTTTCTTT
CDR3 protein: CAGDRGLNTEAFF
D gene: TRBD1
J gene: TRBJ1-1
clone size: NA
V gene: TRBV2

CDR3 DNA: TGTGCCAGTAGCCCAGGGACAGTAGACTACGAGCAGTACTTC
CDR3 protein: CASSPGTVDYEQYF
D gene: TRBD1
J gene: TRBJ2-7
clone size: NA
V gene: TRBV19

CDR3 DNA: TGCGCCAGCAGCTTGCTCGGGGATAACACTGAAGCTTTCTTT
CDR3 protein: CASSLLGDNTEAFF
D gene: NA
J gene: TRBJ1-1
clone size: NA
V gene: TRBV5-1

CDR3 DNA: TGTGCCAGCAGAGTGGACAGGGTGGCTGGTGGCTACACCTTC
CDR3 protein: CASRVDRVAGGYTF
D gene: TRBD1
J gene: TRBJ1-2
clone size: NA
V gene: TRBV6-5

CDR3 DNA: TGCGCCAGCAGCCCCGCCGCTTTAGGAGTCCGTGATAATGAAAAACTGTTTTTT
CDR3 protein: CASSPAALGVRDNEKLFF
D gene: NA
J gene: TRBJ1-4
clone size: few
V gene: TRBV5-1

CDR3 DNA: TGTGCCAGCTCCGGGATACACTCCTACGAGCAGTACTTC
CDR3 protein: CASSGIHSYEQYF
D gene: NA
J gene: TRBJ2-7
clone size: few
V gene: TRBV27

CDR3 DNA: TGTGCCAGCAGTGAAGCTGGGACAGGGGGACTCTACGAGCAGTACTTC
CDR3 protein: CASSEAGTGGLYEQYF
D gene: TRBD1
J gene: TRBJ2-7
clone size: NA
V gene: TRBV2

CDR3 DNA: TGTGCCAGCAGTCTCGACAGGGTCACCGGGGAGCTGTTTTTT
CDR3 protein: CASSLDRVTGELFF
D gene: TRBD1
J gene: TRBJ2-2
clone size: NA
V gene: TRBV28

CDR3 DNA: TGCGCCAGCAGCTTGGGGGGACTAGCGGCCAATGAGCAGTTCTTC
CDR3 protein: CASSLGGLAANEQFF
D gene: TRBD2
J gene: TRBJ2-1
clone size: NA
V gene: TRBV5-1

CDR3 DNA: TGTGCCAGCAGCTTGGCTACAGGGGGCTCTGGAAACACCATATATTTT
CDR3 protein: CASSLATGGSGNTIYF
D gene: TRBD1
J gene: TRBJ1-3
clone size: NA
V gene: TRBV7-6

CDR3 DNA: TGTGCCAGCAACGACCTAGGCTATGGCTACACCTTC
CDR3 protein: CASNDLGYGYTF
D gene: NA
J gene: TRBJ1-2
clone size: NA
V gene: TRBV7-8

CDR3 DNA: TGTGCCAGCAGTTTAACCCCCCCGGGGGCTAGCGGGAGATCCTACAATGAGCAGTTCTTC
CDR3 protein: CASSLTPPGASGRSYNEQFF
D gene: TRBD2
J gene: TRBJ2-1
clone size: few
V gene: TRBV28

CDR3 DNA: TGTGCCAGCAGCCCTCGGGACATCCGAAGGGAGACCCAGTACTTC
CDR3 protein: CASSPRDIRRETQYF
D gene: NA
J gene: TRBJ2-5
clone size: few
V gene: TRBV28

CDR3 DNA: TGTGCCAGCAGCTTAGGATCAAGGAGCTCCTACGAGCAGTACTTC
CDR3 protein: CASSLGSRSSYEQYF
D gene: NA
J gene: TRBJ2-7
clone size: NA
V gene: TRBV7-9

CDR3 DNA: TGCGCCAGCAGCTTGACTGGACTAGCGGGAGCAGAGACCCAGTACTTC
CDR3 protein: CASSLTGLAGAETQYF
D gene: TRBD2
J gene: TRBJ2-5
clone size: NA
V gene: TRBV5-1

CDR3 DNA: TGTGCCAGCAGTCCCGAGGGACTAGCGGGAGTCACCGGGGAGCTGTTTTTT
CDR3 protein: CASSPEGLAGVTGELFF
D gene: TRBD2
J gene: TRBJ2-2
clone size: NA
V gene: TRBV27

CDR3 DNA: TGTGCCAGCAGCTTAGGGAGGAGGAAAAACATTCAGTACTTC
CDR3 protein: CASSLGRRKNIQYF
D gene: NA
J gene: TRBJ2-4
clone size: NA
V gene: TRBV7-2

CDR3 DNA: TGTGCCAGCAGCCCCGGGTGGGGGACAGCGGACCCTTCGAGCCCTGACACCATATATTTT
CDR3 protein: CASSPGWGTADPSSPDTIYF
D gene: TRBD1
J gene: TRBJ1-3
clone size: NA
V gene: TRBV11-3

CDR3 DNA: TGTTCCAGCACCTTCCAGTCCGGGAGCTCCTACGAGCAGTACTTC
CDR3 protein: CSSTFQSGSSYEQYF
D gene: NA
J gene: TRBJ2-7
clone size: NA
V gene: TRBV7-9

CDR3 DNA: TGTGCCAGCAGTTACTCAACGGAGAGATATGGCTACACCTTC
CDR3 protein: CASSYSTERYGYTF
D gene: NA
J gene: TRBJ1-2
clone size: once
V gene: TRBV6-5

CDR3 DNA: TGTGCCAGCACCCGAGGGGGAAGCAATCAGCCCCAGCATTTT
CDR3 protein: CASTRGGSNQPQHF
D gene: NA
J gene: TRBJ1-5
clone size: NA
V gene: TRBV28

CDR3 DNA: TGTGCCACCAGCAGAGGACGGGCGGGGGGCACCTACGAGCAGTACTTC
CDR3 protein: CATSRGRAGGTYEQYF
D gene: TRBD2
J gene: TRBJ2-7
clone size: NA
V gene: TRBV15